This T cell receptor beta chain was documented in a study of blood T cell repertoires in COVID-19. Study-wide context: PBMCs, B-cell-depleted T cells, or T cells were the source of the cDNA or gDNA that made up the material.

As processed by the authors: Amplification with reference gene primers provided the estimates of nucleated cell counts. Measured with immunoSEQ multiplex PCR; TCRdb has only the in-frame clones, and not every one. The V and J calls and clone size are taken from that table; D and trimming were inferred from the DNA. The sample lists 220,000 or so clones, 90% occurring once. This clone was recorded a few times. The germline V and J ends were trimmed by 4 bases and 6 bases, with 13 bases remaining between them. Germline loops: CDR1 SNHLY, CDR2 FYNNEI. This CDR3 contains 14 residues. The rearrangement joins TRBV2 to TRBJ1-5; TRBD1 might be the D (6 bases). The clonotype comes from a man aged 30 to 45 who had been exposed to COVID-19. What was sequenced was PBMCs or T cells enriched from blood (not recorded which). CDR3 DNA sequence: TGTGCCAGCAGTGGTCAGGGGAGGGTTCAGCCCCAGCATTTT. Amino acid sequence: CASSGQGRVQPQHF.